This T cell receptor (beta chain) was captured in a study of T cells after yellow fever vaccination. Across the whole study: In the case of low-cell-number fractions, SMART-Seq v4 Ultra Low Input was used for preparation.

Overall study results and limits: Contaminants from the bulk population, in the form of abundant clonotypes, could be found in FACS-sorted repertoires.

Synthesis of TCR cDNA relied on 5'RACE template switching, which attached a universal primer site and UMIs. Each CDR3 protein gets one entry after TCRdb re-called the 5' RACE reads with MiXCR. The top ten hold around 15% of the sample, which has approximately 550,000 distinct CDR3 sequences, 13% seen once. The CDR3 extends over 14 amino acids. Germline CDR1 is SEHNR and CDR2 is FQNEAQ (reference sequence). Trimming removed 9 bases from V and 4 bases from J, with 18 bases in between. This clonotype was detected only a few times. Its matching antigen is unknown. The sequence derives from a man aged 30-40 years who received the YFV17D yellow fever vaccine. The rearrangement links TRBV7-9 to TRBJ2-5; possibly TRBD2 for D (5 bases). The sample in question was PBMCs, obtained on the day of the yellow fever booster vaccination. CDR3 sequence (DNA): TGTGCCAGTACCAGTACGCGGAGCGGAGAGACCCAGTACTTC. The encoded protein is CASTSTRSGETQYF.